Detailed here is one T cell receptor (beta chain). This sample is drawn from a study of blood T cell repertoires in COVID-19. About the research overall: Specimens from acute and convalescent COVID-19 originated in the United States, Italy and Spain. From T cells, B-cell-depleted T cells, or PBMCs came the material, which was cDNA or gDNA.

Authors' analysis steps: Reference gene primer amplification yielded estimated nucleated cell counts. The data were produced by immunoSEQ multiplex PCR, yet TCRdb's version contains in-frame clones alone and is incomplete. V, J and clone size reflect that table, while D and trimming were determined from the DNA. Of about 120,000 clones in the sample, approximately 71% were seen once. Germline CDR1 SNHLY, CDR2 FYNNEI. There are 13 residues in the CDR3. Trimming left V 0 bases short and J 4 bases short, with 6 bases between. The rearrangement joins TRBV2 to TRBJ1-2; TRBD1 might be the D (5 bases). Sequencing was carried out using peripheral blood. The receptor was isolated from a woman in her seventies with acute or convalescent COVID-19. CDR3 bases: TGTGCCAGCAGTGAAGCAGGGGTCTATGGCTACACCTTC. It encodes CASSEAGVYGYTF. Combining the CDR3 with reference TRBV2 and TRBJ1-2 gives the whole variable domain EPEVTQTPSHQVTQMGQEVILRCVPISNHLYFYWYRQILGQKVEFLVSFYNNEISEKSEIFDDQFSVERPDGSNFTLKIRSTKLEDSAMYFCASSEAGVYGYTFGSGTRLTVV.